These T cell receptor beta chains were read from a single sample in a study of blood T cell repertoires in COVID-19. Sequencing used immunoSEQ multiplex PCR; TCRdb keeps in-frame clones, though not all of them. This table has about 430,000 clones, 85% to 90% appearing once. The source material was PBMCs or T cells enriched from blood (not recorded which). The receptors were gathered from a woman aged 25 to 39 with acute COVID-19. CDR3s include the opening cysteine and the closing phenylalanine or tryptophan. D genes are given only for firm matches. For some rows the clone size is stated as once, few or many, or as a class when expanded; others skip it.

TRBV18,few,TRBD1,TRBJ1-1,TGTGCCAGCTCAGAAACGACAGGGAAGAACACTGAAGCTTTCTTT,CASSETTGKNTEAFF
TRBV18,.,.,TRBJ1-6,TGTGCCAGCTCAAGCGATAATTCACCCCTCCACTTT,CASSSDNSPLHF
TRBV3-1/TRBV3-2,.,.,TRBJ1-4,TGTGCCAGCAGCCAAGATGCTTTTTTTACAGGGACTAATGAAAAACTGTTTTTT,CASSQDAFFTGTNEKLFF
TRBV9,.,TRBD2,TRBJ2-7,TGTGCCAGCAGCGTAGACAGCGGGGCAAGCTACGAGCAGTACTTC,CASSVDSGASYEQYF
TRBV5-1,.,.,TRBJ2-7,TGCGCCAGCAGCTTGCCCAGCTACGAGCAGTACTTC,CASSLPSYEQYF
TRBV25-1,.,TRBD1,TRBJ1-4,TGTGCCAGCAGTGGGTGGACAGGGAAGGGTGAAAAACTGTTTTTT,CASSGWTGKGEKLFF
TRBV10-3,.,.,TRBJ2-7,TGTGCCATCAGTGAGTGGGCGGGACCCTACGAGCAGTACTTC,CAISEWAGPYEQYF
TRBV4-3,once,TRBD1,TRBJ1-3,TGCGCCAGCAGCCAAGACCCGACGGGGACAGGGATAGTATCGGGAAACACCATATATTTT,CASSQDPTGTGIVSGNTIYF
TRBV12-3/TRBV12-4,.,TRBD1,TRBJ1-1,TGTGCCAGCTCAGGGGGCAGGGAAGCTTTCTTT,CASSGGREAFF
TRBV6-2/TRBV6-3,.,TRBD1,TRBJ1-2,TGTGCCAGCAGTCAGACAGGGAGCTATGGCTACACCTTC,CASSQTGSYGYTF
TRBV7-9,.,.,TRBJ2-7,TGTGCCAGCAGGGGGGAGGGGACAGGCACCTACGAGCAGTACTTC,CASRGEGTGTYEQYF
TRBV9,.,TRBD1,TRBJ1-2,TGTGCCAGCAGCGTGAACAGGGGGCCCTCTACTAACTATGGCTACACCTTC,CASSVNRGPSTNYGYTF
TRBV6-1,.,TRBD1,TRBJ2-4,TGTGCCAGCAGTGCCGAAGGGGGCTTCAGGGGAAGAAAAAACATTCAGTACTTC,CASSAEGGFRGRKNIQYF
TRBV6-2/TRBV6-3,few,TRBD1,TRBJ1-6,TGTGCCAGCAGTTACCGAGGGGGCTATGGGTCACCCCTCCACTTT,CASSYRGGYGSPLHF
TRBV6-5,.,.,TRBJ1-1,TGTGCCACCTTTGAGAGGGCCGGAGGCACTGAAGCTTTCTTT,CATFERAGGTEAFF
TRBV18,few,TRBD2,TRBJ2-2,TGTGCCAGCTCACCGAGTAGCAGCGGGGGACTCTCCGGGGAGCTGTTTTTT,CASSPSSSGGLSGELFF
TRBV24-1,.,.,TRBJ2-1,TGTGCCACCAGTGATCCGAGGACACACAATGAGCAGTTCTTC,CATSDPRTHNEQFF
TRBV9,.,TRBD2,TRBJ2-2,TGTGCCAGCAGCGTAGCTAGGACTAGCGGGGGGGCCGTCGGGGAGCTGTTTTTT,CASSVARTSGGAVGELFF
TRBV3-1/TRBV3-2,.,TRBD2,TRBJ2-4,TGTGCCAGCAGCCTACCTAGCGGGAACAAAAACATTCAGTACTTC,CASSLPSGNKNIQYF
TRBV6-5,.,.,TRBJ2-1,TGTGCCAGCAAGACGTCCCTAGTTGGCAGCAATGAGCAGTTCTTC,CASKTSLVGSNEQFF
TRBV7-2,few,.,TRBJ1-2,TGTGCCAGCAGCTTAGCCCCACAGGGCCCACTAGGCTATGGCTACACCTTC,CASSLAPQGPLGYGYTF